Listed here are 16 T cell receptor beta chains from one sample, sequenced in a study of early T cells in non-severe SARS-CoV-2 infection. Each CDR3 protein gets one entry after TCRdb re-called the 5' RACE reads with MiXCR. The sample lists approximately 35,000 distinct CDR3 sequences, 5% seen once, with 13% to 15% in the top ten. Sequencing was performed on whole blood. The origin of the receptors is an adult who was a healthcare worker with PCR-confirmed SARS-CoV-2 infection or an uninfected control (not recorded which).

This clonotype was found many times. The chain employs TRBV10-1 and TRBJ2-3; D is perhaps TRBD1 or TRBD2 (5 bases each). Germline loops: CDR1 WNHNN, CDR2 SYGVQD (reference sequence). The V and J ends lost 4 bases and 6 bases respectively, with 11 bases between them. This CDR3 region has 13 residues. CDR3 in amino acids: CASSGNWGDTQYF. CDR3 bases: TGCGCCAGCAGTGGAAACTGGGGGGATACGCAGTATTTT.

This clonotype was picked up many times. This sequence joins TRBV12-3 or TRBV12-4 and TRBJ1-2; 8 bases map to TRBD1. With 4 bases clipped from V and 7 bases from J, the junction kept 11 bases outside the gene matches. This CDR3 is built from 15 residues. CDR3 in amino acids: CASSSFSGQEGGYTF. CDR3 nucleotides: TGTGCCAGCAGTTCATTCTCGGGACAGGAGGGTGGCTACACCTTC.

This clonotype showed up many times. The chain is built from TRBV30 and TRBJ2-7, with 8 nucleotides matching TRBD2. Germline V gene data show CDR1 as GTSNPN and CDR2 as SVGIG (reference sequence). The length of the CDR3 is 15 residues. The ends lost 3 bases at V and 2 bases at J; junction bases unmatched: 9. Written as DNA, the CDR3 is TGTGCCTGGAGAGAGCTAGCGGGCGGACCCTACGAGCAGTACTTC. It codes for CAWRELAGGPYEQYF.

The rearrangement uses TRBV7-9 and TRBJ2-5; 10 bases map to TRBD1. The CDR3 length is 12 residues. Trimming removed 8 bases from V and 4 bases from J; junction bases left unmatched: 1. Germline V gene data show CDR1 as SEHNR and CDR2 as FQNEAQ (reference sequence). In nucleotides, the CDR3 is TGTGCCAGCGACAGGGGGCGAGAGACCCAGTACTTC. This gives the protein CASDRGRETQYF.

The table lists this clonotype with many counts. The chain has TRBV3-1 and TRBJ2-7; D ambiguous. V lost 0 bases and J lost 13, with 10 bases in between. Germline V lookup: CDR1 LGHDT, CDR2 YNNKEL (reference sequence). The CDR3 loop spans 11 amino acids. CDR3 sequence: CASSQDGPPYF. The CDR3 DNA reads TGTGCCAGCAGCCAAGACGGCCCTCCCTACTTC.

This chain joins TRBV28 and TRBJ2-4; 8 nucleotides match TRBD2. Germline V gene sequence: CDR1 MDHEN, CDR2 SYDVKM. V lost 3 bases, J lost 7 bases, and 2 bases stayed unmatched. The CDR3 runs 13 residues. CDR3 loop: CASSFGRGNIQYF. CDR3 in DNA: TGTGCCAGCAGTTTCGGGAGGGGGAACATTCAGTACTTC. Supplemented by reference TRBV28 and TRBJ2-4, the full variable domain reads DVKVTQSSRYLVKRTGEKVFLECVQDMDHENMFWYRQDPGLGLRLIYFSYDVKMKEKGDIPEGYSVSREKKERFSLILESASTNQTSMYLCASSFGRGNIQYFGAGTRLSVL.

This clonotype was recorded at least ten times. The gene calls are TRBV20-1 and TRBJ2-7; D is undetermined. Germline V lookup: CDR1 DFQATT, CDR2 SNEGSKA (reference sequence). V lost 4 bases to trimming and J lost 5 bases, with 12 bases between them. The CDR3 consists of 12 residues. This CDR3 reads CSATKSDDEQYF. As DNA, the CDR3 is TGCAGTGCTACCAAATCGGACGACGAGCAGTACTTC.

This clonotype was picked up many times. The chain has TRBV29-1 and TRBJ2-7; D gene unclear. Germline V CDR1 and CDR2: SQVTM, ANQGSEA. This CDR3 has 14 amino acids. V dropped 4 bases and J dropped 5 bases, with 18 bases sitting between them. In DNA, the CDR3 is TGCAGCGTTGCCCGAGTAAACGGTTGGGACGAGCAGTACTTC. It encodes CSVARVNGWDEQYF.

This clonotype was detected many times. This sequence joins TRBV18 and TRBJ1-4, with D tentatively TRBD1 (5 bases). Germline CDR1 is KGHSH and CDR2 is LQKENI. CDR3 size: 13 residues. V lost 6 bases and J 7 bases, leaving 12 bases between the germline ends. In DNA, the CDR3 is TGTGCCAGCTCGCGGGGGTCGACTGAAAAACTGTTTTTT. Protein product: CASSRGSTEKLFF.

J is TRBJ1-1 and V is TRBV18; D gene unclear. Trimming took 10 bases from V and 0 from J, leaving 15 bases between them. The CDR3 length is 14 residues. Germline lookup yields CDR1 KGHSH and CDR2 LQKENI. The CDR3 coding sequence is TGTGCCACGCTCGGTCCGGGTATGAACACTGAAGCTTTCTTT. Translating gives CATLGPGMNTEAFF.

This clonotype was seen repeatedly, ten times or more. CDR3 sequence reads: CSVEQGPNYGYTF. As DNA, the CDR3 is TGCAGCGTTGAACAAGGTCCTAACTATGGCTACACCTTC. V usage is TRBV29-1 and J usage is TRBJ1-2, with D uncertain. The V end lost 2 bases, the J end lost 0 bases, and 7 bases lay between the germline ends. The CDR3 runs to 13 residues. Germline CDR1 SQVTM, CDR2 ANQGSEA.

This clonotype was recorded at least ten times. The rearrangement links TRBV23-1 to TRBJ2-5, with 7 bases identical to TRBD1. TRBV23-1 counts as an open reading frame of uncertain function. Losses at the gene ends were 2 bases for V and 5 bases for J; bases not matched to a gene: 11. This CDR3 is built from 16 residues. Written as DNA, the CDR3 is TGCGCCAGCAGTCAAATGGGACAGCTCTCCGGGGAGACCCAGTACTTC. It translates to CASSQMGQLSGETQYF.

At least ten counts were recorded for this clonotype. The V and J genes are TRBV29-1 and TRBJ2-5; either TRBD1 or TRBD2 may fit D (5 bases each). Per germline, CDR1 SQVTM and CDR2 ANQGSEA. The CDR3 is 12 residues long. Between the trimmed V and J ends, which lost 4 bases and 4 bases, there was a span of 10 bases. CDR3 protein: CSVVDGGETQYF. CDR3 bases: TGCAGCGTTGTGGATGGGGGAGAGACCCAGTACTTC.

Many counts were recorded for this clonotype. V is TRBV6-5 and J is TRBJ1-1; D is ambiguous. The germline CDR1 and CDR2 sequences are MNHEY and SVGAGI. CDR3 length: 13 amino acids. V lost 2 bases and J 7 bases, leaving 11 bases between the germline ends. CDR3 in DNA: TGTGCCAGCAGTTACGAAGGGTTGGGTGAAGCTTTCTTT. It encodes CASSYEGLGEAFF.

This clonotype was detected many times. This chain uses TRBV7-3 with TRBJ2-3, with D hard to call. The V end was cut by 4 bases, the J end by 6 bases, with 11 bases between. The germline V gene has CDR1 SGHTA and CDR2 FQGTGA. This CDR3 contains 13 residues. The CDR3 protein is CASSSHHPDTQYF. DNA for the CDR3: TGTGCCAGCAGCTCCCACCACCCGGATACGCAGTATTTT.

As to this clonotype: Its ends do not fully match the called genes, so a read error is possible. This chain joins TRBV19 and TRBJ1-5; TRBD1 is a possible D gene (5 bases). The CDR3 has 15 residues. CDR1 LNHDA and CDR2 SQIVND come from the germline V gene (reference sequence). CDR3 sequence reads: CASSLEGRSNQPQHF. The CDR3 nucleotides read TGTGCCAGTAGTCTAGAGGGGCGCAGCAATCAGCCCCAGCATTTT. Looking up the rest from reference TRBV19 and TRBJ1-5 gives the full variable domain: DGGITQSPKYLFRKEGQNVTLSCEQNLNHDAMYWYRQDPGQGLRLIYYSQIVNDFQKGDIAEGYSVSREKKESFPLTVTSAQKNPTAFYLCASSLEGRSNQPQHFGDGTRLSIL.